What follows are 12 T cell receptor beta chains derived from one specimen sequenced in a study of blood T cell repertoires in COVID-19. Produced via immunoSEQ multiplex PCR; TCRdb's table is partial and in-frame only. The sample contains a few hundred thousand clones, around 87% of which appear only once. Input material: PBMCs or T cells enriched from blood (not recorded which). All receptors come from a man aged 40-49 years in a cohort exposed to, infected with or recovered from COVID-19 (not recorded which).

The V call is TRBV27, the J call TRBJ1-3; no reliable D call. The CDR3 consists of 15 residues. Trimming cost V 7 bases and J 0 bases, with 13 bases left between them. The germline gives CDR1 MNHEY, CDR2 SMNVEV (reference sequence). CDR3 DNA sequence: TGTGCCAGCAAGGAGCAGCCGGACTCTGGAAACACCATATATTTT. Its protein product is CASKEQPDSGNTIYF.

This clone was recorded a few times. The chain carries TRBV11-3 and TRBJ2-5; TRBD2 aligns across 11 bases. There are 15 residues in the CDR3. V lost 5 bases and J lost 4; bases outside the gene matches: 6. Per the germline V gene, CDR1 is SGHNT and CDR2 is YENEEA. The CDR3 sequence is CASSRSGRAVETQYF. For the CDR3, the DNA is TGTGCCAGCAGCCGTAGCGGGAGGGCGGTAGAGACCCAGTACTTC.

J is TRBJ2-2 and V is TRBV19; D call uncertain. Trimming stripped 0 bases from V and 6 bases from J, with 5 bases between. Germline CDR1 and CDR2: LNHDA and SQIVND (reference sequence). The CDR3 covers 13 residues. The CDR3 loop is CASSIDPAGELFF. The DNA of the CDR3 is TGTGCCAGTAGTATAGATCCAGCCGGGGAGCTGTTTTTT. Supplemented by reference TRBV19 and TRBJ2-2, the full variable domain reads DGGITQSPKYLFRKEGQNVTLSCEQNLNHDAMYWYRQDPGQGLRLIYYSQIVNDFQKGDIAEGYSVSREKKESFPLTVTSAQKNPTAFYLCASSIDPAGELFFGEGSRLTVL.

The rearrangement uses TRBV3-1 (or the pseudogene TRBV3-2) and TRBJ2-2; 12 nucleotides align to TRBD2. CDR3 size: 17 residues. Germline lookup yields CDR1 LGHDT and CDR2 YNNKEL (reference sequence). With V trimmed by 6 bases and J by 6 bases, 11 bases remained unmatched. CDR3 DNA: TGTGCCAGCAGGACTAGCGGGAGTCCCAGGGGGGCCGGGGAGCTGTTTTTT. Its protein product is CASRTSGSPRGAGELFF.

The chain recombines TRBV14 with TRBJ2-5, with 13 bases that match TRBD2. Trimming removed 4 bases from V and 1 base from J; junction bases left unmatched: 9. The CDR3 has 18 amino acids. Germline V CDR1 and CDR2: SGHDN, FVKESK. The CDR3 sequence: CASSPGWTSGSFQETQYF. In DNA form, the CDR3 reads TGTGCCAGCAGCCCGGGCTGGACTAGCGGGAGTTTCCAAGAGACCCAGTACTTC.

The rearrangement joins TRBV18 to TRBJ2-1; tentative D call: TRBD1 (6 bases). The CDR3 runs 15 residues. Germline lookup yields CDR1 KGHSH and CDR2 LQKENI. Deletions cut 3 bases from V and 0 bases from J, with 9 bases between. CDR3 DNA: TGTGCCAGCTCACCGGGGGCTAGCTCCTACAATGAGCAGTTCTTC. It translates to CASSPGASSYNEQFF. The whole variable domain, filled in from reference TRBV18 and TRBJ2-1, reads NAGVMQNPRHLVRRRGQEARLRCSPMKGHSHVYWYRQLPEEGLKFMVYLQKENIIDESGMPKERFSAEFPKEGPSILRIQQVVRGDSAAYFCASSPGASSYNEQFFGPGTRLTVL.

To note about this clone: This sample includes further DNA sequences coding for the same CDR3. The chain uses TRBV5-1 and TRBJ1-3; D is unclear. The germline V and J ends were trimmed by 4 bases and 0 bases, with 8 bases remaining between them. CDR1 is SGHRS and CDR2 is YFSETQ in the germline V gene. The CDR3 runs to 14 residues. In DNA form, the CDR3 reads TGCGCCAGCAGCCCACAGTCCTCTGGAAACACCATATATTTT. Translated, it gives CASSPQSSGNTIYF.

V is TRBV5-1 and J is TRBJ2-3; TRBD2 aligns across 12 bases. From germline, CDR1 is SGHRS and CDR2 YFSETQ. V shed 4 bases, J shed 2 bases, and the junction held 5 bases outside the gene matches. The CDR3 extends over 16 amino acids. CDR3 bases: TGCGCCAGCAGCCAAGGACTAGCGGGAAACACAGATACGCAGTATTTT. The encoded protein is CASSQGLAGNTDTQYF.

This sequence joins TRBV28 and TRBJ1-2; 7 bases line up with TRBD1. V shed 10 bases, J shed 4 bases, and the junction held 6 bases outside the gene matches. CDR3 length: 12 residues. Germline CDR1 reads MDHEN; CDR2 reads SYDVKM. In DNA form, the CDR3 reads TGTGCCACCCGGGACAGTACCTATGGCTACACCTTC. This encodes CATRDSTYGYTF.

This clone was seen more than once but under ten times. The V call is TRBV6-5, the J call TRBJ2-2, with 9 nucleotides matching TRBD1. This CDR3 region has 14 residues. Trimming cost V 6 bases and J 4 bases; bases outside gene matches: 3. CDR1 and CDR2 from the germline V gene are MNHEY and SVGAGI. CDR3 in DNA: TGTGCCAGCAGGGGGACAGGGACCACCGGGGAGCTGTTTTTT. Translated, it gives CASRGTGTTGELFF.

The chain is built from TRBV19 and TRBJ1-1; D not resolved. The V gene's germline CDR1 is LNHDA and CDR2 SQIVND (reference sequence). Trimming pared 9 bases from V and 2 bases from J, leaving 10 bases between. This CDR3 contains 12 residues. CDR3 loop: CASQNRNTEAFF. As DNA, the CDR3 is TGTGCCAGCCAAAACAGAAACACTGAAGCTTTCTTT. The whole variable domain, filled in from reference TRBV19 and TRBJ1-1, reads DGGITQSPKYLFRKEGQNVTLSCEQNLNHDAMYWYRQDPGQGLRLIYYSQIVNDFQKGDIAEGYSVSREKKESFPLTVTSAQKNPTAFYLCASQNRNTEAFFGQGTRLTVV.

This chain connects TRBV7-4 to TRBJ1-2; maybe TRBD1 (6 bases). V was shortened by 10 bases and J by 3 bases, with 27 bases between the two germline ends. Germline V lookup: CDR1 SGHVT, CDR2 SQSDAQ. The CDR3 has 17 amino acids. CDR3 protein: CAIPLRGRGSGDYGYTF. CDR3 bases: TGTGCCATCCCTCTAAGAGGCAGGGGATCTGGTGACTATGGCTACACCTTC.